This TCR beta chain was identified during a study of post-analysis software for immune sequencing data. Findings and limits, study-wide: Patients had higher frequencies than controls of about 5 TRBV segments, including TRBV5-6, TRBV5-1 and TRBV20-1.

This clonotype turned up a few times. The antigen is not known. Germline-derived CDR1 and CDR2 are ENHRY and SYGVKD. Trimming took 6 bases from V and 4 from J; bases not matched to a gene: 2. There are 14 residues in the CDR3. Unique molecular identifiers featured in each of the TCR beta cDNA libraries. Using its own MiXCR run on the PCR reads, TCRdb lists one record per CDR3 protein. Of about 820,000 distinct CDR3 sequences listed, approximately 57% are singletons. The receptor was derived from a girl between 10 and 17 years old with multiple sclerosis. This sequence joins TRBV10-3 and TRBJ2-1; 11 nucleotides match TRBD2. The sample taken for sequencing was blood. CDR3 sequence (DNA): TGTGCCATCAGCCTAGCGGGAGGTTACAATGAGCAGTTCTTC. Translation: CAISLAGGYNEQFF.